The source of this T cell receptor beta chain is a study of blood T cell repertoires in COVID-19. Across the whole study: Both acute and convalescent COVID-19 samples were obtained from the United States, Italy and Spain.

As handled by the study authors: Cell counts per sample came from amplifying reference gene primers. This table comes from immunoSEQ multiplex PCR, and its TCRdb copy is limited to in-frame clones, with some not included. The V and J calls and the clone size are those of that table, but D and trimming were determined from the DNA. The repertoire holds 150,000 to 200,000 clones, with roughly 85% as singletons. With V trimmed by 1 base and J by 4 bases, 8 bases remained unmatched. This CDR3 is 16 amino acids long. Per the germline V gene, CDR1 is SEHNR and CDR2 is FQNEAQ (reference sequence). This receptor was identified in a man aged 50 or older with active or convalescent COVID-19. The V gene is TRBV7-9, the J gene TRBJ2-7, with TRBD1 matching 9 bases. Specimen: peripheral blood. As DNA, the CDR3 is TGTGCCAGCAGCTTAGTAGGGACAGGGTCTAGGTACGAGCAGTACTTC. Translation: CASSLVGTGSRYEQYF.